One and the same sample provided the 31 T cell receptor beta chains below, sequenced in a study of PD-L1 blockade in urothelial cancer (dated by TCRdb to about 2017). Libraries were prepared through the immunoSEQ multiplex PCR assay. TCRdb re-hosts the immuneACCESS table, in-frame sequences only. Its copies lack some clones; in the studies checked, an unresolved V gene accounts for under half of them, and the cause for the rest is not known. The sample has about 52,000 clones on record, roughly 80% of them singletons. 4% of the sample lies in the top ten. The sample's time point label, decoded: pretreatment peripheral blood. This sample comprised PBMCs, obtained around atezolizumab (anti-PD-L1) treatment. These receptors originate from a man between 65 and 85 years old with urothelial cancer.

The chain combines TRBV18 with TRBJ1-1, with TRBD1 matching 10 bases. The CDR3 loop spans 15 amino acids. V was pared by 3 bases and J by 5 bases, with 6 bases of the junction left unmatched. The V gene's germline CDR1 is KGHSH and CDR2 LQKENI. CDR3 sequence: CASSPLSGQGTEAFF. DNA of the CDR3: TGTGCCAGCTCACCCCTCTCGGGACAGGGGACTGAAGCTTTCTTT.

The chain has TRBV25-1 and TRBJ2-7; 8 nucleotides agree with TRBD1. Germline V gene sequence: CDR1 MGHDK, CDR2 SYGVNS. The junction had 7 bases not matched to a gene; V was cut back by 4 bases and J by 5 bases. The CDR3 has 14 amino acids. The CDR3 loop is CASSGVRTGNEQYF. In DNA form, the CDR3 reads TGTGCCAGCAGTGGGGTTAGGACAGGGAACGAGCAGTACTTC.

V gene TRBV5-6 combines with J gene TRBJ2-1; TRBD1 agrees at 7 bases. Losses at the gene ends were 1 base for V and 0 bases for J; bases not matched to a gene: 10. Looked up from germline, CDR1 is SGHDT and CDR2 is YYEEEE. There are 18 residues in the CDR3. CDR3 nucleotides: TGTGCCAGCAGCTTGTTCCCTGTGACAGGGAGCTCCTACAATGAGCAGTTCTTC. Its protein is CASSLFPVTGSSYNEQFF.

This clone was picked up a small number of times. The chain joins TRBV9 to TRBJ2-7; no reliable D call. The germline CDR1 and CDR2 sequences are SGDLS and YYNGEE. V lost 1 base and J 0 bases, leaving 11 bases between the germline ends. The CDR3 totals 15 residues. The CDR3 sequence: CASSVNPLSSYEQYF. The CDR3 nucleotides are TGTGCCAGCAGCGTAAACCCCTTGAGCTCCTACGAGCAGTACTTC.

This clone was counted a few times. The J gene is TRBJ2-7, the V gene TRBV29-1, with 9 nucleotides matching TRBD1. This CDR3 comprises 12 residues. Germline assignment: CDR1 SQVTM and CDR2 ANQGSEA. Trimming removed 6 bases from V and 2 bases from J; junction bases left unmatched: 2. The CDR3 DNA reads TGCAGCGTGAGACAGGGGGCCTACGAGCAGTACTTC. Amino acid sequence: CSVRQGAYEQYF.

The chain uses TRBV6-5 and TRBJ2-3, with D possibly matching TRBD1 (6 bases). The CDR3 is 15 residues long. The germline V gene encodes CDR1 MNHEY and CDR2 SVGAGI. V was shortened by 2 bases and J by 4 bases, with 13 bases between the two germline ends. CDR3 sequence: CASSYKAGVADTQYF. CDR3 nucleotide sequence: TGTGCCAGCAGTTACAAAGCAGGGGTGGCAGATACGCAGTATTTT.

The rearrangement links TRBV7-3 to TRBJ2-5; TRBD1 matches 12 bases. The ends lost 2 bases at V and 5 bases at J; junction bases unmatched: 0. CDR3 length: 14 residues. In germline, CDR1 is SGHTA, CDR2 FQGTGA. The CDR3 DNA sequence: TGTGCCAGCAGCTTAGGGACAGGGGGCGAGACCCAGTACTTC. Its protein product is CASSLGTGGETQYF.

The rearrangement links TRBV4-3 to TRBJ2-7, with TRBD2 identical over 7 bases. Losses at the gene ends were 1 base for V and 2 bases for J; bases not matched to a gene: 2. The CDR3 runs to 14 residues. The germline V gene has CDR1 LGHNA and CDR2 YSLEER. The CDR3 region has the DNA TGCGCCAGCAGCCAAGCGGGGGGAACCTACGAGCAGTACTTC. Translating gives CASSQAGGTYEQYF.

The V and J genes are TRBV11-3 and TRBJ1-1; D perhaps matches TRBD1 (5 bases). V was trimmed by 5 bases and J by 4 bases, leaving 11 bases between them. The germline V gene has CDR1 SGHNT and CDR2 YENEEA. The length of the CDR3 is 13 residues. CDR3 DNA: TGTGCCAGCAGCGCGCAGGGCATCACTGAAGCTTTCTTT. Translating it yields CASSAQGITEAFF.

This clone came up once. V is TRBV1 and J is TRBJ2-3; the D call TRBD2 from the table was never checked on the DNA. TRBV1 is described as a pseudogene. The CDR3 totals 16 residues. The CDR3 nucleotides are TGCACCAGCAGCCAAGATAGCGGGGGGGAGACAGATACGCAGTATTTT. This codes for CTSSQDSGGETDTQYF.

This rearrangement joins TRBV19 to TRBJ2-7; TRBD1 aligns across 9 bases. J was trimmed by 3 bases and V by 3 bases; bases with no gene match: 6. Germline assignment: CDR1 LNHDA and CDR2 SQIVND (reference sequence). There are 15 residues in the CDR3. CDR3 nucleotides: TGTGCCAGTAGTATCGCCACAGGGGGCCGCTACGAGCAGTACTTC. Protein sequence: CASSIATGGRYEQYF.

This clone showed up just once. This chain links TRBV6-1 with TRBJ1-1, with a tentative D call TRBD1 (5 bases). V was trimmed by 6 bases and J by 1 base, leaving 15 bases between them. The CDR3 is 15 residues long. Looked up from germline, CDR1 is MNHNS and CDR2 is SASEGT. The CDR3 region is CASSGTRAGNTEAFF. The CDR3, as DNA: TGTGCCAGCAGCGGTACCAGGGCCGGGAACACTGAAGCTTTCTTT.

This chain joins TRBV15 and TRBJ1-3; 7 bases match TRBD1. Germline-derived CDR1 and CDR2 are LNHNV and YYDKDF (reference sequence). Trimming removed 0 bases from V and 4 bases from J; junction bases left unmatched: 3. The CDR3 is 15 amino acids. CDR3 protein: CATSRETGQGNTIYF. The CDR3 region has the DNA TGTGCCACCAGCAGAGAGACGGGACAGGGAAACACCATATATTTT. Drawing the rest from reference TRBV15 and TRBJ1-3, the complete variable domain is DAMVIQNPRYQVTQFGKPVTLSCSQTLNHNVMYWYQQKSSQAPKLLFHYYDKDFNNEADTPDNFQSRRPNTSFCFLDIRSPGLGDTAMYLCATSRETGQGNTIYFGEGSWLTVV.

Notes on this clone: Other DNA sequences within the sample encode an identical CDR3. The J gene is TRBJ2-7, the V gene TRBV28; TRBD1 agrees at 7 bases. The CDR3 runs 13 residues. Trimming at V came to 3 bases and at J to 3 bases, leaving 2 bases not matched to a gene. Germline values: CDR1 MDHEN, CDR2 SYDVKM. DNA for the CDR3: TGTGCCAGCAGTTTGGGACAGTACTACGAGCAGTACTTC. This gives the protein CASSLGQYYEQYF.

This clone was picked up a small number of times. J is TRBJ2-1 and V is TRBV30; 7 nucleotides line up with TRBD1. CDR1 is GTSNPN and CDR2 is SVGIG in the germline V gene (reference sequence). CDR3 size: 13 residues. V dropped 1 base and J dropped 5; count of bases not matched to a gene: 2. CDR3 nucleotides: TGTGCCTGGAGTGGGACAGGTCACAATGAGCAGTTCTTC. As protein: CAWSGTGHNEQFF.

The chain uses TRBV11-3 and TRBJ2-7, with a weak D call TRBD1 (6 bases). Trimming took off 7 bases at V and 5 bases at J, with 12 bases between the two ends. Per the germline V gene, CDR1 is SGHNT and CDR2 is YENEEA. The CDR3 spans 12 residues. Here the CDR3 DNA reads TGTGCCAGCAAAGGCAGGGGCGACGAGCAGTACTTC. It yields the protein CASKGRGDEQYF.

The chain joins TRBV4-2 to TRBJ1-4; D is ambiguous. CDR3 size: 14 residues. V lost 0 bases and J 8 bases, leaving 10 bases between the germline ends. Germline-derived CDR1 and CDR2 are LGHNA and YNFKEQ. The CDR3 here is CASSQDGRGEKLFF. The CDR3 DNA follows: TGTGCCAGCAGCCAAGATGGGAGAGGGGAAAAACTGTTTTTT.

This chain connects TRBV28 to TRBJ2-5; D possibly corresponds to TRBD2 (6 bases). TRBJ2-7 explains the end of the DNA better; the J call may be wrong. The CDR3 length is 14 residues. From germline, CDR1 is MDHEN and CDR2 SYDVKM. In nucleotides, the CDR3 is TGTGCCAGCAGTGGAGGGACGGCCCCCTACGAGCAGTACTTC. Protein product: CASSGGTAPYEQYF.

The J gene is TRBJ2-2, the V gene TRBV5-1; no reliable D call. Germline CDR1 and CDR2: SGHRS and YFSETQ. The CDR3 has 14 amino acids. V shed 3 bases and J shed 7 bases, with 13 bases lying between them. CDR3 region: CASSSAVGVGELFF. DNA of the CDR3: TGCGCCAGCAGCTCCGCAGTCGGAGTCGGGGAGCTGTTTTTT. Filled out from reference TRBV5-1 and TRBJ2-2, the complete variable domain reads KAGVTQTPRYLIKTRGQQVTLSCSPISGHRSVSWYQQTPGQGLQFLFEYFSETQRNKGNFPGRFSGRQFSNSRSEMNVSTLELGDSALYLCASSSAVGVGELFFGEGSRLTVL.

This chain connects TRBV9 to TRBJ2-7; D gene ambiguous. CDR3 length equals 14 residues. Germline loops: CDR1 SGDLS, CDR2 YYNGEE. The germline V and J ends were trimmed by 4 bases and 0 bases, with 11 bases remaining between them. CDR3 in amino acids: CASSREPGSYEQYF. DNA of the CDR3: TGTGCCAGCAGCCGAGAACCAGGCTCCTACGAGCAGTACTTC. Variable domain in full (rest from reference TRBV9 and TRBJ2-7): DSGVTQTPKHLITATGQRVTLRCSPRSGDLSVYWYQQSLDQGLQFLIQYYNGEERAKGNILERFSAQQFPDLHSELNLSSLELGDSALYFCASSREPGSYEQYFGPGTRLTVT.

This chain uses TRBV7-8 with TRBJ2-1, with 9 bases that match TRBD1. Germline CDR1 and CDR2: SGHVS and FQNEAQ. The CDR3 runs 14 residues. The V segment lost 5 bases and the J segment 4 bases; nucleotides outside the gene matches: 3. DNA of the CDR3: TGTGCCAGCAGCCGGGACAGGGTTTACAATGAGCAGTTCTTC. Encoded protein: CASSRDRVYNEQFF.

As regards this clone: Distinct nucleotide sequences in the sample also encode this CDR3. This rearrangement joins TRBV9 to TRBJ2-2; D is possibly TRBD1 (5 bases). The CDR3 loop spans 15 amino acids. V was cut by 0 bases and J by 2 bases, with 8 bases left in between. Germline values: CDR1 SGDLS, CDR2 YYNGEE. The CDR3 sequence: CASSVGGSNTGELFF. The CDR3, as DNA: TGTGCCAGCAGCGTAGGGGGCAGCAACACCGGGGAGCTGTTTTTT.

V is TRBV6-5 and J is TRBJ2-7; possibly TRBD2 for D (6 bases). Germline V CDR1 and CDR2: MNHEY, SVGAGI. Trimming pared 6 bases from V and 2 bases from J, leaving 14 bases between. The CDR3 contains 14 residues. Here the CDR3 DNA reads TGTGCCAGCAGGCCGCTAGCGCAGACCTACGAGCAGTACTTC. Its translation: CASRPLAQTYEQYF.

The CDR3 loop reads CASSQERREQFF. CDR3 coding DNA: TGCGCCAGCAGCCAAGAGAGGCGGGAGCAGTTCTTC. The chain combines TRBV4-1 with TRBJ2-1; no definite D call. The CDR3 runs to 12 residues. V lost 0 bases and J lost 10, with 7 bases in between. In germline, CDR1 is MGHRA, CDR2 YSYEKL.

A few counts support this clone. V is TRBV23-1 and J is TRBJ1-1, with D possibly being TRBD1 (5 bases). TRBV23-1 is an ORF for which the function is uncertain. The CDR3 is made up of 12 amino acids. Between the trimmed V and J ends, which lost 4 bases and 10 bases, there was a span of 13 bases. The CDR3 DNA is TGCGCCAGCAGTCCGGTACAGGACGGAGCTTTCTTT. Translation gives CASSPVQDGAFF.

CDR3 in amino acids: CASSRYPEDLTQYF. The CDR3 DNA follows: TGTGCCAGCAGCCGATACCCCGAGGACTTGACCCAGTACTTC. This rearrangement joins TRBV7-6 to TRBJ2-5; maybe TRBD2 (5 bases). CDR3 length: 14 residues. Trimming left V 5 bases short and J 7 bases short, with 17 bases between. Germline CDR1 is SGHVS and CDR2 is FNYEAQ.

V usage is TRBV10-2 and J usage is TRBJ2-5; TRBD2 might be the D (6 bases). Germline-derived CDR1 and CDR2 are WSHSY and SAAADI. Trimming pared 5 bases from V and 4 bases from J, leaving 11 bases between. The CDR3 contains 13 residues. The CDR3: CASSSTRRETQYF. Written as DNA, the CDR3 is TGCGCCAGCAGTTCGACTAGGAGAGAGACCCAGTACTTC.

Worth noting for this clone: One end of the junction fails to match germline, which may point to a read error. This rearrangement joins TRBV4-2 to TRBJ1-1; TRBD1 might be the D (6 bases). This CDR3 is built from 15 residues. Germline V gene lookup returns CDR1 LGHNA and CDR2 YNFKEQ. The CDR3 DNA reads as TGTGCCAGCAGTCAACAACCAGGGGCGAACAGTGAAGCTTTCTTT. This gives the protein CASSQQPGANSEAFF.

This chain links TRBV7-8 with TRBJ1-5; 7 bases line up with TRBD1. The CDR3 covers 15 residues. V gave up 4 bases and J gave up 5 bases; unmatched junction bases: 8. From germline, CDR1 is SGHVS and CDR2 FQNEAQ. DNA for the CDR3: TGTGCCAGCAGCTCGTCGAACAGGGGCGATCAGCCCCAGCATTTT. Translation gives CASSSSNRGDQPQHF.

This clone was seen a handful of times. V gene TRBV18 combines with J gene TRBJ2-5, with 7 bases lining up with TRBD1. With 4 bases clipped from V and 5 bases from J, the junction kept 4 bases outside the gene matches. CDR1 is KGHSH and CDR2 is LQKENI in the germline V gene. This CDR3 has 13 amino acids. The CDR3 here is CASSRDSMETQYF. The CDR3 DNA is TGTGCCAGCTCACGGGACAGTATGGAGACCCAGTACTTC.

The chain couples TRBV19 to TRBJ1-2, with 9 bases fitting TRBD1. The CDR3 is 14 amino acids. J lost 8 bases, V lost 3 bases, and 7 bases had no gene match. Germline lookup yields CDR1 LNHDA and CDR2 SQIVND (reference sequence). CDR3 nucleotide sequence: TGTGCCAGTAGTATTGGGACAGGGCGGGAGGGCTACACCTTC. Residues: CASSIGTGREGYTF.